One sample yielded the 11 T cell receptor beta chains listed below, sequenced in a study of glioma-infiltrating T cells after dendritic cell vaccination. Only in-frame clones appear in the TCRdb table, and some are missing; sequencing was by immunoSEQ multiplex PCR. The table shows over 75,000 clones, with approximately 78% occurring only once. Described time point: after dendritic cell vaccination, including at tumor progression/relapse. The material sequenced was blood, taken after dendritic cell vaccination. Every receptor here comes from a human donor with glioblastoma.

The rearrangement uses TRBV6-5 and TRBJ2-1, with D maybe TRBD2 (5 bases). Trimming removed 6 bases from V and 9 bases from J, with 9 bases in between. This CDR3 is 11 amino acids long. CDR1 and CDR2 from the germline V gene are MNHEY and SVGAGI. CDR3 nucleotides: TGTGCCAGCAGCTCCCGGGGTGAGCAGTTCTTC. Protein: CASSSRGEQFF.

The sample holds one count of this clone. The CDR3 DNA reads TGTGCCAGTAGTATTAGCGGGGGGGCCTCCTACGAGCAGTACTTC. Amino acid sequence: CASSISGGASYEQYF. The chain is built from TRBV19 and TRBJ2-7, with 11 bases aligning to TRBD2. Germline-derived CDR1 and CDR2 are LNHDA and SQIVND (reference sequence). V lost 3 bases, J lost 0 bases, and 1 base stayed unmatched. There are 15 residues in the CDR3.

This clone was seen a few times. J is TRBJ2-2 and V is TRBV30; 11 bases fit TRBD1. Trimming cost V 2 bases and J 2 bases; bases outside gene matches: 4. The length of the CDR3 is 16 residues. Germline CDR1 reads GTSNPN; CDR2 reads SVGIG (reference sequence). CDR3 DNA: TGTGCCTGGAGTAAGGGGACAGGGGGAAACACCGGGGAGCTGTTTTTT. Translation gives CAWSKGTGGNTGELFF.

The rearrangement links TRBV19 to TRBJ2-2, with D possibly being TRBD1 (6 bases). The germline V gene encodes CDR1 LNHDA and CDR2 SQIVND (reference sequence). The length of the CDR3 is 17 residues. V was cut by 4 bases and J by 0 bases, with 15 bases left in between. The CDR3: CASSTLQGRANTGELFF. The CDR3 nucleotides are TGTGCCAGTAGTACTCTACAGGGAAGGGCGAACACCGGGGAGCTGTTTTTT.

Comments on this clone: Other DNA sequences within the sample encode an identical CDR3. V usage is TRBV14 and J usage is TRBJ1-1, with D possibly being TRBD1 (5 bases). Trimming took 5 bases from V and 2 from J, leaving 9 bases between them. Germline V gene sequence: CDR1 SGHDN, CDR2 FVKESK. The CDR3 is 13 residues long. The CDR3 sequence is CASSSQGNTEAFF. CDR3 bases: TGTGCCAGCAGCTCGCAGGGCAACACTGAAGCTTTCTTT.

J is TRBJ2-7 and V is TRBV29-1, with D tentatively TRBD1 (5 bases). Trimming pared 7 bases from V and 6 bases from J, leaving 13 bases between. The CDR3 has 11 residues. Germline V gives CDR1 SQVTM, CDR2 ANQGSEA. The CDR3 here is CSAMDMTEQYF. CDR3 in DNA: TGCAGCGCCATGGACATGACCGAGCAGTACTTC.

This clone was recorded a few times. The chain has TRBV27 and TRBJ2-1; 8 positions match TRBD1. CDR3 size: 15 residues. The germline V gene has CDR1 MNHEY and CDR2 SMNVEV (reference sequence). V was clipped by 5 bases and J by 2 bases; unmatched bases: 5. The CDR3 region has the DNA TGTGCCAGCAGTCCTGACAGGGGAGCCTACAATGAGCAGTTCTTC. Translation: CASSPDRGAYNEQFF.

The rearrangement joins TRBV10-3 to TRBJ2-1, with 8 positions matching TRBD2. The germline CDR1 and CDR2 sequences are ENHRY and SYGVKD. Trimming took 2 bases from V and 2 from J; bases not matched to a gene: 5. CDR3 length equals 16 residues. The CDR3 spells CAISEHLAGTYNEQFF. CDR3 DNA sequence: TGTGCCATCAGTGAGCATCTAGCGGGTACCTACAATGAGCAGTTCTTC.

The V gene is TRBV11-3, the J gene TRBJ2-2, with TRBD1 matching over 7 bases. Trimming took 4 bases from V and 4 from J; bases not matched to a gene: 6. Germline V lookup: CDR1 SGHNT, CDR2 YENEEA. This CDR3 comprises 15 residues. This chain's CDR3 is CASSSRNRGTGELFF. The CDR3 nucleotides are TGTGCCAGCAGCTCTAGGAACAGGGGCACCGGGGAGCTGTTTTTT. Looking up the rest from reference TRBV11-3 and TRBJ2-2 gives the full variable domain: EAGVVQSPRYKIIEKKQPVAFWCNPISGHNTLYWYLQNLGQGPELLIRYENEEAVDDSQLPKDRFSAERLKGVDSTLKIQPAELGDSAVYLCASSSRNRGTGELFFGEGSRLTVL.

In this sample, this clone turned up a few times. J is TRBJ1-1 and V is TRBV19, with 10 bases fitting TRBD1. The CDR3 is made up of 16 amino acids. Per germline, CDR1 LNHDA and CDR2 SQIVND (reference sequence). The ends lost 3 bases at V and 1 base at J; junction bases unmatched: 5. Written as DNA, the CDR3 is TGTGCCAGTAGTATCGGGACAGGGGACGGGAACACTGAAGCTTTCTTT. Translating gives CASSIGTGDGNTEAFF.

V and J are TRBV5-5 and TRBJ1-2; TRBD1 matches 11 bases. This CDR3 is 15 amino acids long. CDR1 and CDR2 from the germline V gene are SGHKS and YYEKEE (reference sequence). V was pared by 0 bases and J by 8 bases, with 6 bases of the junction left unmatched. CDR3 nucleotides: TGTGCCAGCAGCTTGGGGACAGGGGGCTATGAAGGCTACACCTTC. Amino acids: CASSLGTGGYEGYTF.